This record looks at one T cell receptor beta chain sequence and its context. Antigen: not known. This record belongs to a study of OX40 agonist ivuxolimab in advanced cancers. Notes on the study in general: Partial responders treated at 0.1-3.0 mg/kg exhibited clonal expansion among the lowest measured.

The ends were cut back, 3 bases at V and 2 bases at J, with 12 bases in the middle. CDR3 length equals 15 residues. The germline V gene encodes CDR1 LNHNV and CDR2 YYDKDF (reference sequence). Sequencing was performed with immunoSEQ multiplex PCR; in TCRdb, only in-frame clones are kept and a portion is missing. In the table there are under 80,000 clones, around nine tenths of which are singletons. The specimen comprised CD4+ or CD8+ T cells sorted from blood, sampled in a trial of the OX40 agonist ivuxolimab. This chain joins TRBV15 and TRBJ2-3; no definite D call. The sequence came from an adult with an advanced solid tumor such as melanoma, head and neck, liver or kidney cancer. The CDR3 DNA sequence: TGTGCCACCAGCAGCTTTTTTCGGGTCACAGATACGCAGTATTTT. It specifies CATSSFFRVTDTQYF.